Listed below are T cell receptor beta chains from one sample, sequenced in a study of OX40 agonist ivuxolimab in advanced cancers. The data were produced by immunoSEQ multiplex PCR, yet TCRdb's version contains in-frame clones alone and is incomplete. The sample lists 74,000 or so clones, roughly nine tenths seen once, with approximately 2.1% in the top ten. The material sequenced was CD4+ or CD8+ T cells sorted from blood, taken in a trial of the OX40 agonist ivuxolimab. The receptor set was obtained from an adult with an advanced solid tumor such as melanoma, head and neck, liver or kidney cancer. Both conserved end residues are part of each CDR3. A D gene is named only where the DNA matches it firmly. Only some rows state a clone size, as once, few, many or a class for expanded clones.

clone_size	d_call	j_call	v_call	cdr3_nt	cdr3_aa
NA	NA	TRBJ2-7	TRBV28	TGTGCCAGCAGTCGAGTATCAGCGGGACACTACGAGCAGTACTTC	CASSRVSAGHYEQYF
NA	NA	TRBJ2-1	TRBV19	TGTGCCAGTTCAGTCGGGCGAAGAGCCTACAATGAGCAGTTCTTC	CASSVGRRAYNEQFF
NA	NA	TRBJ2-2	TRBV28	TGTGCCAGCAGTTTCCCTGGGTTGAACACCGGGGAGCTGTTTTTT	CASSFPGLNTGELFF
NA	TRBD1	TRBJ1-1	TRBV5-8	TGTGCCAGCAGCCGCCCCGCCACAGGGGCCGGCGGAGCTTTCTTT	CASSRPATGAGGAFF
NA	NA	TRBJ2-3	TRBV19	TGTGCCAGTACCTTTGGGACAGATACGCAGTATTTT	CASTFGTDTQYF
few	TRBD1	TRBJ2-4	TRBV4-3	TGCGCCAGCAGCCAAGGAACGGGACAGGTAAACATTCAGTACTTC	CASSQGTGQVNIQYF
NA	TRBD2	TRBJ2-7	TRBV14	TGTGCCAGCGGGGGGGTCTACGAGCAGTACTTC	CASGGVYEQYF
NA	NA	TRBJ1-5	TRBV4-1	TGCGCCAGCAGCCAAGATGGAGGGCGTAGCAATCAGCCCCAGCATTTT	CASSQDGGRSNQPQHF
once	NA	TRBJ1-5	TRBV6-6	TGTGCCAGCAGTTACCTGGGGGGGAATCAGCCCCAGCATTTT	CASSYLGGNQPQHF
once	TRBD1	TRBJ2-7	TRBV9	TGTGCCAGCAGCGTCCAGACAGGGGCGGGCTACGAGCAGTACTTC	CASSVQTGAGYEQYF
NA	NA	TRBJ1-2	TRBV5-1	TGCGCCAGCAGCTTGGGGGACGGACTTATTAACTATGGCTACACCTTC	CASSLGDGLINYGYTF
NA	TRBD1	TRBJ1-5	TRBV5-1	TGCGCCAGCAGCTTGTATGCAACAGGGGGCAGCAATCAGCCCCAGCATTTT	CASSLYATGGSNQPQHF
NA	TRBD1	TRBJ2-1	TRBV2	TGTGCCAGCAGTCCGGGACAGTCAAGTAATGAGCAGTTCTTC	CASSPGQSSNEQFF
NA	NA	TRBJ2-5	TRBV7-8	TGTGCCAGCAGCTTAGCCAGACTGATTCGGGAGACCCAGTACTTC	CASSLARLIRETQYF
NA	TRBD2	TRBJ2-1	TRBV9	TGTGCCAGCAGCGTAGCTACCAGGAGGGGAGGGGATGAGCAGTTCTTC	CASSVATRRGGDEQFF
NA	NA	TRBJ1-5	TRBV6-5	TGTGCCAGCAGTTACGAGCCAGGCCAGCCCCAGCATTTT	CASSYEPGQPQHF
NA	NA	TRBJ2-3	TRBV4-1	TGCGCCAGCAGCCAAACCGGGACAAGGGTCGTGGATACGCAGTATTTT	CASSQTGTRVVDTQYF
NA	NA	TRBJ2-7	TRBV5-6	TGTGCCAGCAGCTTGGTGGGGGCAGACTACGAGCAGTACTTC	CASSLVGADYEQYF
NA	NA	TRBJ2-3	TRBV6-5	TGTGCCAGCAGCCCCCTCGGGGGTGGAGCAGATACGCAGTATTTT	CASSPLGGGADTQYF
NA	NA	TRBJ2-6	TRBV5-5	TGTGCCAGCAGCTTGGGACACTCTGGGGCCAACGTCCTGACTTTC	CASSLGHSGANVLTF
few	NA	TRBJ1-4	TRBV19	TGTGCCAGTAGTATAGGGAACAGGGAACTGTTTTTT	CASSIGNRELFF
NA	NA	TRBJ1-1	TRBV5-4	TGTGCCAGCAGCTTGAGGGCAGAGAACACTGAAGCTTTCTTT	CASSLRAENTEAFF
NA	TRBD1	TRBJ1-6	TRBV2	TGTGCCAGCAGTGCGGACAGGGACTCACCCCTCCACTTT	CASSADRDSPLHF
once	NA	TRBJ2-7	TRBV19	TGTGCCAGTAGTACGCCCGGAGACTACGAGCAGTACTTC	CASSTPGDYEQYF
NA	NA	TRBJ1-2	TRBV27	TGTGCCAGCAGTCTTCCGGGGGGCTATGGCTACACCTTC	CASSLPGGYGYTF
NA	NA	TRBJ2-7	TRBV7-9	TGTGCCAGCAGCCGAGGACACGGGGCCTACGAGCAGTACTTC	CASSRGHGAYEQYF
NA	NA	TRBJ1-3	TRBV6-5	TGTGCCAGCAGGCGGGACAACTCTGGAAACACCATATATTTT	CASRRDNSGNTIYF
NA	NA	TRBJ2-2	TRBV28	TGTGCCAGCACTTCCCCGGGACTTAACACCGGGGAGCTGTTTTTT	CASTSPGLNTGELFF
NA	NA	TRBJ1-1	TRBV7-9	TGTGCCAGCAGCTTGGAAGCAGGGTATAGGACTGAAGCTTTCTTT	CASSLEAGYRTEAFF
NA	NA	TRBJ1-3	TRBV7-2	TGTGCCAGCAGCTTAGGCTACGGAAACACCATATATTTT	CASSLGYGNTIYF